The rows below give T cell receptor beta chains drawn from one sample of a study of blood T cells in healthy people across ages. TCRdb reprocessed the 5' RACE reads with MiXCR, giving one entry per CDR3 protein. Among about 1.6 million distinct CDR3 sequences listed, about 31% were seen once. Material: blood. The receptors derive from a woman in her twenties or thirties in good health. Both conserved end residues are part of each CDR3. D genes are given only for firm matches. Not every row has a clone size; where given, it reads once, few, many or a size class.

D gene	clone size	V gene	J gene	CDR3 protein	CDR3 DNA
-	-	TRBV10-2	TRBJ2-3	CASSGIKGNRDYSTDTQYF	TGCGCCAGCAGTGGAATAAAGGGTAATAGAGACTATAGCACAGATACGCAGTATTTT
-	few	TRBV27	TRBJ1-1	CASRPRAGNTEAFF	TGTGCCAGCCGCCCAAGGGCCGGGAACACTGAAGCTTTCTTT
TRBD1	-	TRBV4-1	TRBJ2-7	CASSPRTGQSYEQYF	TGCGCCAGCAGTCCCAGGACAGGGCAGTCCTACGAGCAGTACTTC
TRBD1	few	TRBV12-3/TRBV12-4	TRBJ2-7	CASSLDRVGREQYF	TGTGCCAGCAGCCTTGACAGGGTGGGACGCGAGCAGTACTTC
-	once	TRBV4-1	TRBJ1-1	CASSQFTGNPEAFF	TGCGCCAGCAGCCAATTTACAGGTAACCCAGAAGCTTTCTTT
TRBD1	-	TRBV19	TRBJ1-2	CASRGQGSYGYTF	TGTGCCAGTCGCGGACAGGGAAGCTATGGCTACACCTTC
TRBD1	few	TRBV5-1	TRBJ2-7	CASSLALGQGLEQYF	TGCGCCAGCAGCTTGGCCTTGGGACAGGGACTCGAGCAGTACTTC
-	-	TRBV30	TRBJ2-7	CAWSQSYEQYF	TGTGCCTGGTCCCAATCCTACGAGCAGTACTTC
-	few	TRBV20-1	TRBJ1-2	CSAFDNEAYGYTF	TGCAGTGCTTTCGACAACGAGGCCTATGGCTACACCTTC
-	-	TRBV11-1	TRBJ2-2	CASSWDSLGETQYFGPGTGELFF	-
-	-	TRBV21-1	TRBJ2-5	CAGSGTIQETQYF	TGTGCCGGTAGCGGGACTATTCAAGAGACCCAGTACTTC
-	-	TRBV20-1	TRBJ1-2	CSAKRGDSHGYTF	TGCAGTGCCAAACGTGGGGACTCGCACGGCTACACCTTC
TRBD2	few	TRBV30	TRBJ2-3	CAHTGTSGGATDTQYF	TGTGCCCACACCGGGACTAGCGGGGGGGCCACAGATACGCAGTATTTT
TRBD1	-	TRBV18	TRBJ2-5	CASSPNRDRGKETQYF	TGTGCCAGCTCACCTAACCGGGACAGGGGGAAGGAGACCCAGTACTTC
-	-	TRBV12-3/TRBV12-4	TRBJ2-1	CASSLGRRASYNEQFF	TGTGCCAGCAGTTTGGGGCGGCGAGCTTCCTACAATGAGCAGTTCTTC
TRBD2	-	TRBV20-1	TRBJ2-3	CSASSGAREWTDTQYF	TGCAGTGCTAGTTCGGGCGCGCGGGAGTGGACAGATACGCAGTATTTT
-	-	TRBV5-1	TRBJ2-3	CASSFRLPEGTDTQYF	TGCGCCAGCAGCTTCAGACTTCCGGAGGGCACAGATACGCAGTATTTT
-	few	TRBV6-4	TRBJ1-4	CASSAGPNEKLFF	TGTGCCAGCAGTGCCGGGCCTAATGAAAAACTGTTTTTT
TRBD1	-	TRBV10-3	TRBJ1-5	CATGGEAGQPQHF	TGTGCCACAGGGGGCGAAGCGGGTCAGCCCCAGCATTTT
-	-	TRBV20-1	TRBJ2-3	CSARREGRTGGMDTQYF	TGCAGTGCTCGCAGAGAGGGTAGGACTGGCGGGATGGATACGCAGTATTTT
-	-	TRBV20-1	TRBJ1-6	CSARDQGQRGGSPLHF	TGCAGTGCTAGAGACCAAGGTCAACGTGGGGGTTCACCCCTCCACTTT
-	many	TRBV7-9	TRBJ2-7	CASSLGLDRLYSYEQYF	TGTGCCAGCAGCCTTGGTTTAGACAGATTATATTCCTACGAGCAGTACTTC
-	-	TRBV4-1	TRBJ2-5	CASSQGGVKRYF	TGCGCCAGCAGCCAAGGAGGAGTTAAGAGGTACTTC
TRBD2	many	TRBV9	TRBJ2-1	CASSPGTMYNEQFF	TGTGCCAGCAGCCCCGGGACTATGTACAATGAGCAGTTCTTC